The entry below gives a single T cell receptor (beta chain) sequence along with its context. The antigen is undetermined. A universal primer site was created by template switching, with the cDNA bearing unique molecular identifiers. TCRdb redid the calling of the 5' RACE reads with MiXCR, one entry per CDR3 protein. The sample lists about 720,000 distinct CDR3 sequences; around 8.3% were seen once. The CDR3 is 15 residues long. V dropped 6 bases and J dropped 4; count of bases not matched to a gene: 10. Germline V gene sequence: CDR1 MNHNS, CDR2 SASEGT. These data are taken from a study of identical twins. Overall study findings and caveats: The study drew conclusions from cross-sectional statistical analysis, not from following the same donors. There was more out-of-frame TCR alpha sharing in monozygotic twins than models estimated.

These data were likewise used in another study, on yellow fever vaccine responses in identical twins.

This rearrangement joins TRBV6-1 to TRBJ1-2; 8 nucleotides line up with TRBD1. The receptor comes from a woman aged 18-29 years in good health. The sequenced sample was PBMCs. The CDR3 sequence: CASSRGQGAGYGYTF. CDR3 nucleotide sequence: TGTGCCAGCAGCCGAGGACAGGGTGCAGGCTATGGCTACACCTTC.